The sequence of this T cell receptor (beta chain) was determined in a study of blood T cells in healthy people across ages. General study points: As naive T cell percentage varied, TCR beta diversity correlated strongly with it. Estimated diversity across one million T cells was deemed an underestimate.

A word on this clonotype: Its specificity is unknown.

Together with a sample-barcoded 5' primer, a J-beta primer mix was included in a second PCR lasting about 7 to 11 cycles. A single record per CDR3 protein comes from TCRdb applying MiXCR to the 5' RACE reads. This table has about 580,000 distinct CDR3 sequences, 40% to 50% appearing once. The clonotype originates from an elderly man in good health. Sample: blood.

The CDR3 sequence is CAWSSGARGDGYTF. In nucleotides, the CDR3 is TGTGCCTGGAGTTCAGGCGCCCGGGGTGACGGCTACACCTTC. This chain joins TRBV30 and TRBJ1-2; no firm D call. Trimming cost V 2 bases and J 8 bases, with 18 bases left between them. The CDR3 contains 14 residues. Germline V gives CDR1 GTSNPN, CDR2 SVGIG (reference sequence).